Described below is a single T cell receptor beta chain sequence and its context. V lost 6 bases, J lost 6 bases, and 8 bases stayed unmatched. Germline CDR1 is MDHEN and CDR2 is SYDVKM. The CDR3 runs to 14 residues. Sequenced by immunoSEQ multiplex PCR; TCRdb stores in-frame clones only, minus some. The sample has approximately 250,000 clones, approximately 81% seen once. This entry belongs to a study of blood T cell repertoires in COVID-19. Study-level background: Both acute and convalescent COVID-19 samples were obtained from the United States, Italy and Spain.

Specimen: peripheral blood. The sequence came from a man in his fifties or sixties with acute or convalescent COVID-19. V and J are TRBV28 and TRBJ2-7, with TRBD2 matching 10 bases. CDR3: CASSPAGGFSEQYF. As DNA, the CDR3 is TGTGCCAGCAGCCCAGCGGGAGGGTTCTCCGAGCAGTACTTC.